A selection of T cell receptor beta chains follows, all from one sample in a study of cytomegalovirus exposure and HLA in healthy donors. This table comes from immunoSEQ multiplex PCR, and its TCRdb copy is limited to in-frame clones, with some not included. The table lists under 150,000 clones, 60% to 85% of them singletons, with roughly 3% in the top ten. The sequenced material came from PBMCs. These receptors originate from a male donor in good health and CMV-seronegative. Both conserved end residues are part of each CDR3. A D gene is named only where the DNA matches it firmly.

>.|TRBJ1-2|14|TRBV15
CATSAGTGVYGYTF
>.|TRBJ1-1|14|TRBV14
CASSQDIENTEAFF
>TRBD2|TRBJ2-3|15|TRBV10-3
CAISLTSGPTDTQYF
>TRBD1|TRBJ1-2|14|TRBV7-2
CASSFGTENYGYTF
>TRBD1|TRBJ1-4|15|TRBV27
CASSSLQGIDEKLFF
>.|TRBJ2-6|15|TRBV7-9
CASSPVISGANVLTF
>.|TRBJ2-7|14|TRBV6-6
CASNQLGRALEQYF
>TRBD1|TRBJ2-6|17|TRBV4-2
CASSQAGGRSGANVLTF
>.|TRBJ2-5|12|TRBV13
CASSSPPETQYF
>.|TRBJ1-2|12|TRBV15
CATSRASYGYTF